The present T cell receptor beta chain was sequenced within a study of regulatory T cells in long-lasting Graves disease. Arm-PCR of CDR3 regions and iRepertoire HTBI primers were used to build TCR beta libraries. TCRdb recomputed calls from the multiplex PCR reads with MiXCR, one row per CDR3 protein. The sample holds 550,000 to 600,000 distinct CDR3 sequences; roughly a sixth are singletons and the top ten take more than 10%. As to time point: newly diagnosed GD, antithyroid drugs for less than 3 months. After RNA was extracted from PBMCs, the TCR library was made from it. Criteria from the American Thyroid Association guidelines were applied to diagnose Graves' disease. A few counts support this clonotype. These data were also reused for a study on T cells in Graves' hyperthyroidism and ophthalmopathy. Turning to that study: HTBI primers were used for first-round RT-PCR of the TCR CDR3.

The sequences come from peripheral blood mononuclear cells (PBMCs), collected at new diagnosis, from a patient treated with antithyroid drugs. This TCR was recovered from a young man with Graves disease.

This CDR3 is CASSFRDREETQYF. CDR3 in DNA: TGTGCCAGCAGCTTCCGAGACAGAGAAGAGACCCAGTACTTC. The V call is TRBV5-5, the J call TRBJ2-5; the D gene is possibly TRBD1 (5 bases). Germline V gene sequence: CDR1 SGHKS, CDR2 YYEKEE (reference sequence). Trimming stripped 2 bases from V and 3 bases from J, with 11 bases between. CDR3 length equals 14 residues.